Listed below are T cell receptor beta chains from one sample, sequenced in a study of cytomegalovirus exposure and HLA in healthy donors. Sequencing was performed with immunoSEQ multiplex PCR; in TCRdb, only in-frame clones are kept and a portion is missing. Of approximately 160,000 clones in the sample, about 80% were seen once. The sequenced sample was PBMCs. The receptors come from a man between 18 and 35 years old in good health and CMV-seropositive. The CDR3 runs from the conserved cysteine through the conserved F or W. D genes are given only for firm matches.

d_call v_call cdr3_aa
NA TRBV6-5 CASSTGFFSGNTIYF
NA TRBV29-1 CSSEGSTSDTQYF
TRBD2 TRBV28 CASSLCAVAGAPNEQYF
NA TRBV6-6 CASSPSQGWGGYTF
TRBD1 TRBV5-4 CASSFYRGEGSLAAF
TRBD1 TRBV6-5 CASSGSGQGNYGYTF
TRBD1 TRBV7-9 CASSSGLGQGGEQYF
TRBD1 TRBV19 CASSINRGSNQPQHF
NA TRBV2 CASSRFQGRAGELFF
TRBD1 TRBV5-1 CASSLQGQGTSYEQYF
TRBD1 TRBV4-1 CASRPEGARGYTF
NA TRBV7-8 CASSSPISGGNIQYF
NA TRBV5-1 CASSLGHAWHGELFF
NA TRBV5-5 CASSFTGREPQHF
NA TRBV28 CASSFQAVAYRDLSYEQYF
NA TRBV29-1 CSVHRVEGYTF
NA TRBV7-9 CASSLGGVYGEAFF
TRBD1 TRBV15 CATSRGWGDRAYEQYF
NA TRBV11-2 CASSFTTDRSYEQYF
TRBD1 TRBV6-1 CASSDWKDRGGYEQYF
NA TRBV28 CASCLRENTEAFF
TRBD1 TRBV4-3 CASSHEDRIGGYTF
NA TRBV28 CASGITGSGYTF
NA TRBV6-5 CASSYSVEQYGYTF
NA TRBV30 CAWAVNRDEQYF
NA TRBV13 CASSFSGSHEKLFF
NA TRBV7-2 CASSLVGTSTDTQYF
NA TRBV4-1 CASSQDTPRPGETQYF
NA TRBV6-1 CASSDSGLSYNEQFF
TRBD1 TRBV5-6 CASSTYGTVLQETQYF